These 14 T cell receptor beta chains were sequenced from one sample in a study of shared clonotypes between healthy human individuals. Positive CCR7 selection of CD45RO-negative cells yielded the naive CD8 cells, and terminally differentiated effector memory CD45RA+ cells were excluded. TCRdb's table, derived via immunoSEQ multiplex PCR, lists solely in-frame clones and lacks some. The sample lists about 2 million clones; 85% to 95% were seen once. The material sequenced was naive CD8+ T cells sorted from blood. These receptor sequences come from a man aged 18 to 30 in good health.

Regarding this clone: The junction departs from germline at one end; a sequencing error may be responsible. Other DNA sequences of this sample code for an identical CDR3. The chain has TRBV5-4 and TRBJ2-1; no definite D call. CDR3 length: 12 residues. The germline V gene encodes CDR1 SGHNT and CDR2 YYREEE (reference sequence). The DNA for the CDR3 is TGTGCCAGCAGCTTGGGAGACAATGAGCAATTCTTC. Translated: CASSLGDNEQFF.

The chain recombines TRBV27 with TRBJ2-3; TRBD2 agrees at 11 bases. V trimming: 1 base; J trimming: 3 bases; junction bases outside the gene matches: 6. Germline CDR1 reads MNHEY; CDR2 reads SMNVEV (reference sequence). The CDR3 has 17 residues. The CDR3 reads CASSLLAGGRRTDTQYF. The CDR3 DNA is TGTGCCAGCAGTTTATTAGCGGGGGGGCGAAGAACAGATACGCAGTATTTT.

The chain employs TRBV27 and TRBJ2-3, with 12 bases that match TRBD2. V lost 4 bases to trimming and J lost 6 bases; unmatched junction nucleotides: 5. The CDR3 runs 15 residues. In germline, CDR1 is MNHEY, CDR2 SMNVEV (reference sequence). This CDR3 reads CASSSSGGVWDTQYF. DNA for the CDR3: TGTGCCAGCAGTTCTAGCGGGGGGGTTTGGGATACGCAGTATTTT.

CDR3 loop: CASSYSLGHLNEKLFF. The DNA of the CDR3 is TGTGCCAGCAGTTACTCCTTAGGACACCTTAATGAAAAACTGTTTTTT. The gene calls are TRBV6-6 and TRBJ1-4; possible D gene TRBD1, 5 bases. The CDR3 contains 16 residues. The V end lost 0 bases, the J end lost 4 bases, and 12 bases lay between the germline ends. Germline V gene sequence: CDR1 MNHNY, CDR2 SVGAGI (reference sequence).

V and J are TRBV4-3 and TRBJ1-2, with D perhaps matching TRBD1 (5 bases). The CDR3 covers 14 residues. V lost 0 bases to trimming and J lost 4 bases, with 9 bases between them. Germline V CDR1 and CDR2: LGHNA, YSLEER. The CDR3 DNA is TGCGCCAGCAGCCAAGAGCAGGGCGGCTATGGCTACACCTTC. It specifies CASSQEQGGYGYTF.

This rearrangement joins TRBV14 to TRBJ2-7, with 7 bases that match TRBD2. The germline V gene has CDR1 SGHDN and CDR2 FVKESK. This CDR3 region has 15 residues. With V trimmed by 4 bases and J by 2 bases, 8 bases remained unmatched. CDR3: CASSLITGGPYEQYF. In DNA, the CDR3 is TGTGCCAGCAGCCTTATCACGGGAGGCCCCTACGAGCAGTACTTC. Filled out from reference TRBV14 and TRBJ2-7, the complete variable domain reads EAGVTQFPSHSVIEKGQTVTLRCDPISGHDNLYWYRRVMGKEIKFLLHFVKESKQDESGMPNNRFLAERTGGTYSTLKVQPAELEDSGVYFCASSLITGGPYEQYFGPGTRLTVT.

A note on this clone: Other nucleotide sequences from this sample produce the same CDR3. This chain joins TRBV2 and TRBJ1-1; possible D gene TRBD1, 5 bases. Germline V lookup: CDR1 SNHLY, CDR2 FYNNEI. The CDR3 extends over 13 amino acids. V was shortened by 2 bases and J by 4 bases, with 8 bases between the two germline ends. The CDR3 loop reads CASSEFRGTEAFF. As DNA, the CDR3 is TGTGCCAGCAGTGAATTTAGGGGCACTGAAGCTTTCTTT.

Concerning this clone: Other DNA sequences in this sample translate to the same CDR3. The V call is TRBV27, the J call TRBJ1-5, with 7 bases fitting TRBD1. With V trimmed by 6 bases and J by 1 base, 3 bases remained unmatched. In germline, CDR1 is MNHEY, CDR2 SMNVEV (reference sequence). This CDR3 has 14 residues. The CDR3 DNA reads TGTGCCAGCAGACTCAGGGGGAGCAATCAGCCCCAGCATTTT. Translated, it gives CASRLRGSNQPQHF.

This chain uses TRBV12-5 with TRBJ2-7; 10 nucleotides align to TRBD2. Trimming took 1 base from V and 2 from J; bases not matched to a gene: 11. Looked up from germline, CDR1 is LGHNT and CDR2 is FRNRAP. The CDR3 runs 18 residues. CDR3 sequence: CASGLAPSSGRSPYEQYF. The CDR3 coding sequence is TGTGCTAGTGGTTTGGCCCCATCTAGCGGGAGATCCCCCTACGAGCAGTACTTC.

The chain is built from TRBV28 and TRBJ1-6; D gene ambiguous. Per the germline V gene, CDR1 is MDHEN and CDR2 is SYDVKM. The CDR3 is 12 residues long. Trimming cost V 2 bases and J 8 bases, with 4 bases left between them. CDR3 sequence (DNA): TGTGCCAGCAGTTTAGATTATTCACCCCTCCACTTT. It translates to CASSLDYSPLHF.

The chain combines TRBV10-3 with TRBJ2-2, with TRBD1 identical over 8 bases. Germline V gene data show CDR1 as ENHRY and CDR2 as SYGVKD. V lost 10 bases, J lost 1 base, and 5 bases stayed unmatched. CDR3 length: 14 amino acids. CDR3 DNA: TGTGCCACCGAACAGGGGGAGAACACCGGGGAGCTGTTTTTT. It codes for CATEQGENTGELFF.

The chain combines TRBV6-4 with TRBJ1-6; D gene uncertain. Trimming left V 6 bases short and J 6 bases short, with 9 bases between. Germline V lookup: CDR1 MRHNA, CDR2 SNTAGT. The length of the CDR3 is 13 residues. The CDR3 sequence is CASRRRSNSPLHF. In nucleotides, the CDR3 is TGTGCCAGCAGGCGCAGGTCTAATTCACCCCTCCACTTT.

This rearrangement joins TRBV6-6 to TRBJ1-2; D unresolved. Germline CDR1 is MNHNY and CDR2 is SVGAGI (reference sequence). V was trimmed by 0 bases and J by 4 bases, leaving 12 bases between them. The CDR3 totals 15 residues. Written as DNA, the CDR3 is TGTGCCAGCAGTTACTCGGGAGGAACAAGCTATGGCTACACCTTC. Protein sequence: CASSYSGGTSYGYTF.

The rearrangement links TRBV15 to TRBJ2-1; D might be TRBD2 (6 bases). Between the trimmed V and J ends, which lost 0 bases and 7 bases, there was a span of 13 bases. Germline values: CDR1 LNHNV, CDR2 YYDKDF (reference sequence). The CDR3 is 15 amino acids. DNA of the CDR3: TGTGCCACCAGCAGAGATCTCGGGACTTCGAATGAGCAGTTCTTC. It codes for CATSRDLGTSNEQFF.